The TCR beta chain described here comes from a study of T cell responses to AZD1222 COVID-19 vaccine. Study-wide points: Sampling that yielded the repertoires occurred only after the peak T cell response. Two doses of AZD1222 preceded a rise in Spike-specific TCR breadth and depth. Possibly, clonal diversity was underestimated; donors were largely white British and included more females. Regions left unmutated in variants are reportedly the target of nearly half of spike-specific TCRs.

Profiled with immunoSEQ multiplex PCR; TCRdb holds only in-frame clones, not every one. Of some 150,000 clones in the sample, less than 90% were seen once. A note on this clone: Its antigen is as yet unknown.

The CDR3 covers 13 residues. J lost 5 bases, V lost 6 bases, and 7 bases had no gene match. CDR1 LGHNT and CDR2 FRNRAP come from the germline V gene. V gene TRBV12-5 combines with J gene TRBJ2-7, with 7 bases fitting TRBD1. The material sequenced was peripheral blood, taken on day 0 of MenACWY control vaccination. The receptor comes from an adult in good health. CDR3 protein: CASGPDRSHEQYF. The CDR3 DNA follows: TGTGCTAGTGGCCCGGACAGGTCCCACGAGCAGTACTTC.